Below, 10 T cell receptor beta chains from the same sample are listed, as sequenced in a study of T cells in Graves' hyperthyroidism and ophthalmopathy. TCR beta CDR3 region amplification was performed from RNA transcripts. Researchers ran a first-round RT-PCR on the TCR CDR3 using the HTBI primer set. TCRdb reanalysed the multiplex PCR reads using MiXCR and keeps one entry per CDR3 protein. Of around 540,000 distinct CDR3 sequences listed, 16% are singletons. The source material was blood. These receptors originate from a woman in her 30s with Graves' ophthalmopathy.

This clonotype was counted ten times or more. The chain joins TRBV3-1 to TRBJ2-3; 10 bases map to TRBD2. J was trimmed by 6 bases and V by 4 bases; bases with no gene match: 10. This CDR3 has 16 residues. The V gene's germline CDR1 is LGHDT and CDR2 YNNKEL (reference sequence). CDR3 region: CASSPGLAGAGDTQYF. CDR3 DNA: TGTGCCAGCAGCCCCGGTCTAGCGGGAGCGGGGGATACGCAGTATTTT.

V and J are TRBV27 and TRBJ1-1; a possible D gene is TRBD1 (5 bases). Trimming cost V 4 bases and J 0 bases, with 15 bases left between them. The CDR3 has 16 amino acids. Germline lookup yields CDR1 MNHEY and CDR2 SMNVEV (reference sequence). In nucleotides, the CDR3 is TGTGCCAGCAGTTCATTGGGACGGGGGATGAACACTGAAGCTTTCTTT. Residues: CASSSLGRGMNTEAFF.

As DNA, the CDR3 is TGTGCCAGCAGACTTACGGGACAAATAAAAAAACTCCACTTT. It specifies CASRLTGQIKKLHF. The genes are TRBV6-1 and TRBJ1-6, with D perhaps TRBD1 (6 bases). The CDR3 has 14 residues. V was shortened by 6 bases and J by 16 bases, with 22 bases between the two germline ends. Germline V lookup: CDR1 MNHNS, CDR2 SASEGT.

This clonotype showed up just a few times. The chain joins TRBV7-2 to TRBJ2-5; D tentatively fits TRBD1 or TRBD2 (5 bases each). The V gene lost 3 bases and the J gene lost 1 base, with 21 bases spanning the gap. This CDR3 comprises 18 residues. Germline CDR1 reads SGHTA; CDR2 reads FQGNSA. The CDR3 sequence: CASSFGSMGRQRQETQYF. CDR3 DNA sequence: TGTGCCAGCAGCTTTGGTAGTATGGGACGACAACGCCAAGAGACCCAGTACTTC. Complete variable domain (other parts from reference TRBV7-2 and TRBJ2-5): GAGVSQSPSNKVTEKGKDVELRCDPISGHTALYWYRQSLGQGLEFLIYFQGNSAPDKSGLPSDRFSAERTGGSVSTLTIQRTQQEDSAVYLCASSFGSMGRQRQETQYFGPGTRLLVL.

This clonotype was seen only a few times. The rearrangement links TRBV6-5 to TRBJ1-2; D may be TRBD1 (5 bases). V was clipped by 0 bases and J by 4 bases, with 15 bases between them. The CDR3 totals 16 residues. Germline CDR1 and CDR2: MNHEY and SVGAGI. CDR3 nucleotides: TGTGCCAGCAGTTACTCTTTGGACTTGGGGGGCTATGGCTACACCTTC. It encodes CASSYSLDLGGYGYTF.

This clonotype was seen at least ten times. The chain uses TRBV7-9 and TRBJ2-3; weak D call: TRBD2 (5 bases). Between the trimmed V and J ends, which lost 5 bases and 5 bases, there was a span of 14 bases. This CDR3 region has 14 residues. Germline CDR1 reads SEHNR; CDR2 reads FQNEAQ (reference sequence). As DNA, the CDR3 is TGTGCCAGCAGCCAAAACTTGGCGGGAGATACGCAGTATTTT. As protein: CASSQNLAGDTQYF.

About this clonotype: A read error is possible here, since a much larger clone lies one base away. CDR3 sequence reads: CASSVWENTEAFF. The CDR3 nucleotides read TGTGCCAGCAGTGTATGGGAGAACACTGAAGCTTTCTTT. The chain is built from TRBV2 and TRBJ1-1; D remains ambiguous. V was pared by 4 bases and J by 1 base, with 7 bases between. CDR1 is SNHLY, CDR2 FYNNEI, per germline. The CDR3 spans 13 residues.

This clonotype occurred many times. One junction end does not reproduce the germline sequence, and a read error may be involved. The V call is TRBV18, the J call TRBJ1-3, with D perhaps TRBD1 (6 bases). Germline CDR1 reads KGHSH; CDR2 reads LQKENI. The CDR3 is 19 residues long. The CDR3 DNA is TGTGCCAGCTCAGCACCCGTATGGGACACGGACACTTCTGGAAACACCATATATTTT. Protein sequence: CASSAPVWDTDTSGNTIYF. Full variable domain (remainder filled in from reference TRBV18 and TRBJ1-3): NAGVMQNPRHLVRRRGQEARLRCSPMKGHSHVYWYRQLPEEGLKFMVYLQKENIIDESGMPKERFSAEFPKEGPSILRIQQVVRGDSAAYFCASSAPVWDTDTSGNTIYFGEGSWLTVV.

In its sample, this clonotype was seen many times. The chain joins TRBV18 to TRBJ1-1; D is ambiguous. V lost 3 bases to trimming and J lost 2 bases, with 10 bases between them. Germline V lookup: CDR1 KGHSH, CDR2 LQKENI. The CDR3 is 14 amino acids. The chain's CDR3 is CASSPSSANTEAFF. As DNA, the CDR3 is TGTGCCAGCTCACCCAGTTCGGCCAACACTGAAGCTTTCTTT.

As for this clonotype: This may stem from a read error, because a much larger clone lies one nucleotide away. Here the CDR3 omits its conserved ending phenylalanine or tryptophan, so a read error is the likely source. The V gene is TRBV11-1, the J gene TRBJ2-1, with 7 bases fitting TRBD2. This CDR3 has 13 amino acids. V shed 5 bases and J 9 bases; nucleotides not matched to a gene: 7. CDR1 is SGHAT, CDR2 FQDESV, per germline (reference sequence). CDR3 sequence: CASSPLGRGEQFL. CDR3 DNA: TGTGCCAGCAGCCCCCTAGGGAGGGGTGAGCAGTTCCTC.